Following are 30 T cell receptor beta chains from one sample sequenced in a study of graft-versus-host responses after intestinal transplantation. Clones were sequenced by immunoSEQ multiplex PCR, and TCRdb holds only the in-frame ones, with some missing. In the table there are about 2,500 clones, roughly 95% of which are singletons. The source material was PBMCs, sampled 19 days after intestinal transplant. These receptors originate from a human patient who received an intestinal transplant, so some T cells may come from the graft donor.

This chain connects TRBV5-4 to TRBJ1-1, with 7 nucleotides matching TRBD1. In germline, CDR1 is SGHNT, CDR2 YYREEE (reference sequence). Trimming took 0 bases from V and 7 from J; bases not matched to a gene: 6. The CDR3 sequence is 14 residues long. Here the CDR3 reads CASSLATGAVEAFF. The CDR3 bases are TGTGCCAGCAGCTTGGCTACAGGGGCGGTTGAAGCTTTCTTT.

The chain employs TRBV28 and TRBJ1-1; D possibly corresponds to TRBD1 (6 bases). Germline CDR1 and CDR2: MDHEN and SYDVKM. Trimming pared 11 bases from V and 1 base from J, leaving 11 bases between. The CDR3 is 12 amino acids. In DNA, the CDR3 is TGTGCCGGGAAGACAGGGAACACTGAAGCTTTCTTT. Amino acid sequence: CAGKTGNTEAFF.

V gene TRBV19 combines with J gene TRBJ2-3, with 8 bases that match TRBD2. Germline CDR1 and CDR2: LNHDA and SQIVND (reference sequence). The CDR3 totals 15 residues. J was trimmed by 5 bases and V by 3 bases; bases with no gene match: 7. The CDR3 here is CASSIRGGLEDTQYF. In DNA form, the CDR3 reads TGTGCCAGTAGTATTCGGGGGGGCCTGGAAGATACGCAGTATTTT.

V and J are TRBV5-6 and TRBJ2-1; D not resolved. V lost 6 bases and J 0 bases, leaving 4 bases between the germline ends. CDR3 size: 12 residues. Germline assignment: CDR1 SGHDT and CDR2 YYEEEE. DNA of the CDR3: TGTGCCAGCACCCTCTCCTACAATGAGCAGTTCTTC. Its translation is CASTLSYNEQFF. The complete variable domain, with remaining parts taken from reference TRBV5-6 and TRBJ2-1, reads DAGVTQSPTHLIKTRGQQVTLRCSPKSGHDTVSWYQQALGQGPQFIFQYYEEEERQRGNFPDRFSGHQFPNYSSELNVNALLLGDSALYLCASTLSYNEQFFGPGTRLTVL.

The V call is TRBV9, the J call TRBJ2-3, with a possible D match to TRBD1 (5 bases). The CDR3 loop spans 16 amino acids. The germline CDR1 and CDR2 sequences are SGDLS and YYNGEE. Trimming took off 0 bases at V and 4 bases at J, with 15 bases between the two ends. The DNA of the CDR3 is TGTGCCAGCAGCGTAGGTGGACATATTCTCCCAGATACGCAGTATTTT. Its translation: CASSVGGHILPDTQYF.

CDR3 protein: CASSQTPRDTIYF. CDR3 bases: TGTGCCAGTAGCCAGACTCCGCGCGACACCATATATTTT. The rearrangement uses TRBV19 and TRBJ1-3; D not resolved. The germline gives CDR1 LNHDA, CDR2 SQIVND (reference sequence). The CDR3 totals 13 residues. The V gene lost 6 bases and the J gene lost 8 bases, with 14 bases spanning the gap. The full variable domain, in which reference TRBV19 and TRBJ1-3 provide the parts outside the CDR3, is DGGITQSPKYLFRKEGQNVTLSCEQNLNHDAMYWYRQDPGQGLRLIYYSQIVNDFQKGDIAEGYSVSREKKESFPLTVTSAQKNPTAFYLCASSQTPRDTIYFGEGSWLTVV.

The V and J genes are TRBV7-9 and TRBJ2-5, with D tentatively TRBD2 (6 bases). This CDR3 region has 14 residues. Germline CDR1 and CDR2: SEHNR and FQNEAQ (reference sequence). Trimming removed 1 base from V and 6 bases from J, with 12 bases in between. The CDR3 loop is CASSLVGGEQTQYF. CDR3 in DNA: TGTGCCAGCAGCTTAGTTGGAGGGGAGCAGACCCAGTACTTC.

A word on this clone: Other DNA sequences from this sample encode an identical CDR3 as well. The chain recombines TRBV19 with TRBJ1-2, with D perhaps TRBD1 (5 bases). The V and J ends lost 10 bases and 6 bases respectively, with 12 bases between them. This CDR3 is 11 amino acids long. Germline assignment: CDR1 LNHDA and CDR2 SQIVND (reference sequence). In DNA form, the CDR3 reads TGTGCCACAACAGGAGGGGATGGCTACACCTTC. Protein sequence: CATTGGDGYTF.

This clone has a single count. The rearrangement links TRBV2 to TRBJ2-1, with a tentative D call TRBD2 (6 bases). CDR1 SNHLY and CDR2 FYNNEI come from the germline V gene. V was trimmed by 7 bases and J by 6 bases, leaving 16 bases between them. This CDR3 has 14 residues. CDR3 in amino acids: CASNGRGSGNEQFF. CDR3 nucleotide sequence: TGTGCCAGCAATGGCCGGGGGTCAGGCAATGAGCAGTTCTTC.

The chain recombines TRBV4-1 with TRBJ2-7, with 7 bases lining up with TRBD1. Germline-derived CDR1 and CDR2 are MGHRA and YSYEKL. The CDR3 is 14 residues long. V lost 1 base to trimming and J lost 5 bases; unmatched junction nucleotides: 5. CDR3 loop: CASSQAFTGDEQYV. The CDR3 nucleotides read TGCGCCAGCAGCCAAGCGTTTACAGGGGACGAGCAGTACGTC.

This clone appeared a few times. The chain recombines TRBV28 with TRBJ1-6; D is unresolved. V was clipped by 2 bases and J by 6 bases, with 8 bases between them. The germline V gene encodes CDR1 MDHEN and CDR2 SYDVKM. The CDR3 sequence is 14 residues long. CDR3 sequence reads: CASSLRSFNSPLHF. The DNA of the CDR3 is TGTGCCAGCAGTTTAAGGAGTTTTAATTCACCCCTCCACTTT.

The chain recombines TRBV25-1 with TRBJ1-6, with 8 bases that match TRBD1. Per germline, CDR1 MGHDK and CDR2 SYGVNS. V gave up 1 base and J gave up 15 bases; unmatched junction bases: 8. The CDR3 is 14 amino acids. This CDR3 reads CASSEWGTGDDLHF. The CDR3 DNA reads as TGTGCCAGCAGTGAATGGGGGACAGGAGATGACCTCCACTTT.

The gene calls are TRBV28 and TRBJ1-2; weak D call: TRBD1 (6 bases). Trimming removed 3 bases at V and 5 bases at J, with 25 bases between. The CDR3 consists of 18 residues. Germline CDR1 is MDHEN and CDR2 is SYDVKM. Here the CDR3 DNA reads TGTGCCAGCAGTTTCATCAGTTCAGGGGTCCTACCTTTTTATGGCTACACCTTC. Translating it yields CASSFISSGVLPFYGYTF.

The J gene is TRBJ2-3, the V gene TRBV30; D is unresolved. Trimming pared 8 bases from V and 4 bases from J, leaving 19 bases between. This CDR3 region has 14 residues. Germline V gene data show CDR1 as GTSNPN and CDR2 as SVGIG (reference sequence). CDR3 bases: TGTGCCATCGGGTCCGCGAGAGCTTCAGATACGCAGTATTTT. It specifies CAIGSARASDTQYF.

CDR3 bases: TGCGCCAGCAGCCACAGCGGCTCCTACGAGCAGTACTTC. Translating gives CASSHSGSYEQYF. The chain recombines TRBV4-1 with TRBJ2-7, with a tentative D call TRBD2 (5 bases). The V gene lost 3 bases and the J gene lost 0 bases, with 6 bases spanning the gap. In germline, CDR1 is MGHRA, CDR2 YSYEKL. The length of the CDR3 is 13 residues.

The chain couples TRBV11-2 to TRBJ1-4; 9 bases map to TRBD1. V dropped 5 bases and J dropped 0; count of bases not matched to a gene: 7. CDR1 is SGHAT, CDR2 FQNNGV, per germline. This CDR3 has 17 residues. The DNA of the CDR3 is TGTGCCAGCAGCCCGGGACAGGGAGGATCAACTAATGAAAAACTGTTTTTT. Amino acids: CASSPGQGGSTNEKLFF.

This rearrangement joins TRBV27 to TRBJ1-1, with D perhaps TRBD1 (5 bases). Germline-derived CDR1 and CDR2 are MNHEY and SMNVEV (reference sequence). The CDR3 is 16 amino acids. Trimming left V 2 bases short and J 0 bases short, with 13 bases between. CDR3 amino acids: CASSLGSWTLNTEAFF. Written as DNA, the CDR3 is TGTGCCAGCAGTTTAGGAAGCTGGACATTGAACACTGAAGCTTTCTTT.

This rearrangement joins TRBV7-9 to TRBJ1-2; 10 bases align to TRBD1. The V gene end was trimmed by 3 bases and the J gene end by 2 bases; junction bases not matched to a gene: 6. This CDR3 is built from 16 residues. Germline CDR1 and CDR2: SEHNR and FQNEAQ (reference sequence). The DNA of the CDR3 is TGTGCCAGCAGCTTTCGATTGGACAGGGGGAACTATGGCTACACCTTC. It translates to CASSFRLDRGNYGYTF.

This clone has more than one count but fewer than ten. V gene TRBV19 combines with J gene TRBJ1-5; D is undetermined. V was shortened by 7 bases and J by 3 bases, with 13 bases between the two germline ends. CDR3 length equals 14 residues. CDR1 is LNHDA and CDR2 is SQIVND in the germline V gene (reference sequence). The CDR3 is CASNPRVVNQPQHF. The CDR3 DNA is TGTGCCAGTAACCCCCGGGTGGTCAATCAGCCCCAGCATTTT.

V gene TRBV27 combines with J gene TRBJ1-2; 9 bases match TRBD1. With 5 bases clipped from V and 6 bases from J, the junction kept 4 bases outside the gene matches. Germline CDR1 and CDR2: MNHEY and SMNVEV (reference sequence). The CDR3 contains 13 residues. The CDR3 DNA follows: TGTGCCAGCAGTCCAGACAGGGGGAATGGCTACACCTTC. Its protein is CASSPDRGNGYTF.

This clone was counted a single time. This chain uses TRBV11-2 with TRBJ2-7, with D unresolved. CDR3 length: 13 residues. Per the germline V gene, CDR1 is SGHAT and CDR2 is FQNNGV. V was cut by 1 base and J by 4 bases, with 8 bases left in between. The CDR3, as DNA: TGTGCCAGCAGCTTAGTGGCCTTATACGAGCAGTACTTC. Amino acids: CASSLVALYEQYF. Drawing the rest from reference TRBV11-2 and TRBJ2-7, the complete variable domain is EAGVAQSPRYKIIEKRQSVAFWCNPISGHATLYWYQQILGQGPKLLIQFQNNGVVDDSQLPKDRFSAERLKGVDSTLKIQPAKLEDSAVYLCASSLVALYEQYFGPGTRLTVT.

The chain combines TRBV7-9 with TRBJ1-1; D unresolved. The ends were cut back, 4 bases at V and 4 bases at J, with 13 bases in the middle. The CDR3 is made up of 14 amino acids. From germline, CDR1 is SEHNR and CDR2 FQNEAQ (reference sequence). CDR3 protein: CASSSPGVGTEAFF. For the CDR3, the DNA is TGTGCCAGCAGCTCCCCCGGGGTGGGCACTGAAGCTTTCTTT.

V gene TRBV4-1 combines with J gene TRBJ2-1; tentative D call: TRBD1 (5 bases). The CDR3 runs 15 residues. V lost 0 bases and J 1 base, leaving 7 bases between the germline ends. Germline V gene data show CDR1 as MGHRA and CDR2 as YSYEKL. CDR3 sequence reads: CASSQDPGSYNEQFF. As DNA, the CDR3 is TGCGCCAGCAGCCAAGATCCAGGGTCCTACAATGAGCAGTTCTTC.

The CDR3: CASSPVQGNIQYF. CDR3 sequence (DNA): TGTGCCAGCAGCCCCGTTCAGGGAAACATTCAGTACTTC. The J gene is TRBJ2-4, the V gene TRBV16, with D perhaps matching TRBD1 (5 bases). Between the trimmed V and J ends, which lost 4 bases and 6 bases, there was a span of 10 bases. The CDR3 runs 13 residues. Germline lookup yields CDR1 KGHSY and CDR2 FQNENV.

The rearrangement links TRBV4-1 to TRBJ2-5; no clear D gene. V gave up 0 bases and J gave up 4 bases, with 3 bases separating them. CDR1 and CDR2 from the germline V gene are MGHRA and YSYEKL. This CDR3 is built from 12 residues. In DNA, the CDR3 is TGCGCCAGCAGCCAAGACAGAGAGACCCAGTACTTC. The encoded protein is CASSQDRETQYF.

In this sample, this clone turned up once. V and J are TRBV4-1 and TRBJ1-2; 9 bases match TRBD1. This CDR3 comprises 17 residues. Germline values: CDR1 MGHRA, CDR2 YSYEKL. Trimming at V came to 1 base and at J to 7 bases, leaving 13 bases not matched to a gene. CDR3 coding DNA: TGCGCCAGCAGCCAAGCCTCTAACCCGGGACAGGGTTCTGGCTACACCTTC. Its translation: CASSQASNPGQGSGYTF.

In DNA, the CDR3 is TGTGCCTGGAGTCTAGGCCGGGGGACTAATGAAAAACTGTTTTTT. Translation gives CAWSLGRGTNEKLFF. V is TRBV30 and J is TRBJ1-4, with a weak D call TRBD1 (5 bases). This CDR3 region has 15 residues. Trimming shortened V by 2 bases and J by 2 bases, and 12 bases separated the two germline ends. Germline CDR1 is GTSNPN and CDR2 is SVGIG (reference sequence).

The gene calls are TRBV6-5 and TRBJ1-2, with TRBD1 matching over 8 bases. CDR3 length: 13 residues. The V segment lost 6 bases and the J segment 8 bases; nucleotides outside the gene matches: 8. CDR1 and CDR2 (germline): MNHEY, SVGAGI. The DNA for the CDR3 is TGTGCCAGCAGATTCCAGGGGGCGCGCGGCTACACCTTC. It encodes CASRFQGARGYTF.

The V call is TRBV6-5, the J call TRBJ2-1, with TRBD1 identical over 7 bases. The CDR3 sequence is 14 residues long. CDR1 and CDR2 (germline): MNHEY, SVGAGI. V shed 2 bases, J shed 2 bases, and the junction held 0 bases outside the gene matches. Here the CDR3 DNA reads TGTGCCAGCAGTTACGGGACAGCCTACAATGAGCAGTTCTTC. It is translated as CASSYGTAYNEQFF.

This chain uses TRBV5-1 with TRBJ2-1, with 9 bases aligning to TRBD1. V trimming: 0 bases; J trimming: 8 bases; junction bases outside the gene matches: 6. The length of the CDR3 is 15 residues. The germline V gene encodes CDR1 SGHRS and CDR2 YFSETQ. In nucleotides, the CDR3 is TGCGCCAGCAGCTTGGGACAGGGGGATTTCGATGAGCAGTTCTTC. It codes for CASSLGQGDFDEQFF.